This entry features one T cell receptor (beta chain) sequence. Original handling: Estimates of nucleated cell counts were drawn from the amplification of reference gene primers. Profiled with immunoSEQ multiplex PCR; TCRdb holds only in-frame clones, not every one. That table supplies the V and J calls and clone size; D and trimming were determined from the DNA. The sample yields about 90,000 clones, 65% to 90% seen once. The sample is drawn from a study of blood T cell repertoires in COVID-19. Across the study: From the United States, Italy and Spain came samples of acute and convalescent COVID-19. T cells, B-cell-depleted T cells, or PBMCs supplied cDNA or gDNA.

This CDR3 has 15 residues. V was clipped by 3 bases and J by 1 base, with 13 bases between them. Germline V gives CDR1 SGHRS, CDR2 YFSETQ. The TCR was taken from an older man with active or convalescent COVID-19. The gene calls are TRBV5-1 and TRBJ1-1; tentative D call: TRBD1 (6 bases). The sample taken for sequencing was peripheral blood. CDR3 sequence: CASSWQGQKNTEAFF. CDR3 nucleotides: TGCGCCAGCAGCTGGCAGGGACAAAAGAACACTGAAGCTTTCTTT.